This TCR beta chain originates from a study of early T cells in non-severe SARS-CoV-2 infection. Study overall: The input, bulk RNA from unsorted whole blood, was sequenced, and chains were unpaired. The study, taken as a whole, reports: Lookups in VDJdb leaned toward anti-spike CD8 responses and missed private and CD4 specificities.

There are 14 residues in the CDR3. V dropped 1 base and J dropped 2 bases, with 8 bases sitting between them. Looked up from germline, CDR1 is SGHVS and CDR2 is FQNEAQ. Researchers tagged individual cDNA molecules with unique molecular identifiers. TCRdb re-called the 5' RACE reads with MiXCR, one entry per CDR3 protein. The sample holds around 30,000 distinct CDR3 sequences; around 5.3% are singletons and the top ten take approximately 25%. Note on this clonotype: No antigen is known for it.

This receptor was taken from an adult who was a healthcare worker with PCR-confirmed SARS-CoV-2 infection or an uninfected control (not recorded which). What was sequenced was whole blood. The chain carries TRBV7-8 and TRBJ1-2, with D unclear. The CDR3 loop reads CASSLDTLNYGYTF. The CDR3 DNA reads TGTGCCAGCAGCTTAGATACTCTGAACTATGGCTACACCTTC.